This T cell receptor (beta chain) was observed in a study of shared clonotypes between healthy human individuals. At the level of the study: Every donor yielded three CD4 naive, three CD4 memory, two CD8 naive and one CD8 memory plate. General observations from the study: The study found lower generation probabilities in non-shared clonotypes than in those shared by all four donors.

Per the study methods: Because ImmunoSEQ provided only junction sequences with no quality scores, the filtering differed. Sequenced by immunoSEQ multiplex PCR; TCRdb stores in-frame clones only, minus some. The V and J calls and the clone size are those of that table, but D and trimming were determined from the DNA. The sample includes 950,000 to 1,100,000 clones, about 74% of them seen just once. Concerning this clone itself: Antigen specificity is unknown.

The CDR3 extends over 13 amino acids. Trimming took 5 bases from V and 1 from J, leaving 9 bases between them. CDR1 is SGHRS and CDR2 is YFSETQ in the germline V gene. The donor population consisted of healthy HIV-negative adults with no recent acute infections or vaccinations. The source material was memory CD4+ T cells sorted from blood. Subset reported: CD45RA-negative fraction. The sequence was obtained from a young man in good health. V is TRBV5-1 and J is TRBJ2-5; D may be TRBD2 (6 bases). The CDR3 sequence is CASSISGQETQYF. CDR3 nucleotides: TGCGCCAGCAGTATTAGCGGCCAAGAGACCCAGTACTTC.